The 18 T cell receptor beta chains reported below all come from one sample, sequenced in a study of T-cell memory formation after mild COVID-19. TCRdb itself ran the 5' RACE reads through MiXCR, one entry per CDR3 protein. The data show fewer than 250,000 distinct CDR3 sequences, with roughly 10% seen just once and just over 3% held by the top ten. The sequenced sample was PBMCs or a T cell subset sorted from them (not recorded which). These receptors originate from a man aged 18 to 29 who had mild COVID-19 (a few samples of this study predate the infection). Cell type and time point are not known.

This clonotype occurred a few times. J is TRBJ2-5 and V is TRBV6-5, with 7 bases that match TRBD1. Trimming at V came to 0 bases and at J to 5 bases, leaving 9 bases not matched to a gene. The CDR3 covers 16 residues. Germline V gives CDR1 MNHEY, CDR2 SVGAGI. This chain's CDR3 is CASSYSGQLRGETQYF. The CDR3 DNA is TGTGCCAGCAGTTACTCGGGACAGCTTAGGGGGGAGACCCAGTACTTC.

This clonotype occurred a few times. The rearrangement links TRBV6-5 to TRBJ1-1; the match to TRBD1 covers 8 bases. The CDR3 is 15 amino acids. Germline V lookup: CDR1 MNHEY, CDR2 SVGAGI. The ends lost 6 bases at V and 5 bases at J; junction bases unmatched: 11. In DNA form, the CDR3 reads TGTGCCAGCAGAGATCAGCGACAGGGGACAACTGAAGCTTTCTTT. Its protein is CASRDQRQGTTEAFF.

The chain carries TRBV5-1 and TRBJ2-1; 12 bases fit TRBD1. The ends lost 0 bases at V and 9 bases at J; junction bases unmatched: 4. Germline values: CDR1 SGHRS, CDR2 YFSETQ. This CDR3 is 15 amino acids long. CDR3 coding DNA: TGCGCCAGCAGCTTGGGGGGACAGGGGGCGATTGAGCAGTTCTTC. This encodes CASSLGGQGAIEQFF.

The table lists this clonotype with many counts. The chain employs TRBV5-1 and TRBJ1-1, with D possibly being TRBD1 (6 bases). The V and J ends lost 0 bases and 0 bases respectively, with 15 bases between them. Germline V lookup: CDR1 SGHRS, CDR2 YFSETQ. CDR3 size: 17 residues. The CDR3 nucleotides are TGCGCCAGCAGCTTGGGGGGTCCCGGGGGCATGAACACTGAAGCTTTCTTT. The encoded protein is CASSLGGPGGMNTEAFF.

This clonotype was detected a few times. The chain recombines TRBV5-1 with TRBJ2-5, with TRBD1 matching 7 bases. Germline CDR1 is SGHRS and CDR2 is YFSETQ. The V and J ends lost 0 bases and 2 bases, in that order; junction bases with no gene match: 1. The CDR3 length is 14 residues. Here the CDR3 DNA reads TGCGCCAGCAGCTTGGAGACAGGGCAAGAGACCCAGTACTTC. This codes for CASSLETGQETQYF.

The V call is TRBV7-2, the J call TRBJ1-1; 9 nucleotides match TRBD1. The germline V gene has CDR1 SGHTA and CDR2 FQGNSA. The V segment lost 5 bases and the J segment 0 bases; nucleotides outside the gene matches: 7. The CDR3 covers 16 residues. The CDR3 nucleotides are TGTGCCAGCAGCCCCAGGACAGGGGCAATGAACACTGAAGCTTTCTTT. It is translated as CASSPRTGAMNTEAFF.

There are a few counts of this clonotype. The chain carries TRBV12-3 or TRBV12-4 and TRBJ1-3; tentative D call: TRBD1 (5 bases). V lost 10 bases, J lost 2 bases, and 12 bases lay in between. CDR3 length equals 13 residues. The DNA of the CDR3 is TGTGCCACGCAGGGATATCCTGGAAACACCATATATTTT. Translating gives CATQGYPGNTIYF.

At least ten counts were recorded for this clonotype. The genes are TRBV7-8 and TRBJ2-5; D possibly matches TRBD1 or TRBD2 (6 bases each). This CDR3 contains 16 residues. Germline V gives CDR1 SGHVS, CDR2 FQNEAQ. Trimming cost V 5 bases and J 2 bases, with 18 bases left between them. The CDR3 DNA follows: TGTGCCAGCAGCCGCGGATGGGGGGCGGGACAAGAGACCCAGTACTTC. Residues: CASSRGWGAGQETQYF.

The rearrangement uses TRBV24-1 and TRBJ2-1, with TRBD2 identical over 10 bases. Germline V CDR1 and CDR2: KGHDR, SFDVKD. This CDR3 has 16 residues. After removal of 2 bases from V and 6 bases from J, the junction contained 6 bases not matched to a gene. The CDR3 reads CATSDSRAGGPNEQFF. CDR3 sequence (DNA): TGTGCCACCAGTGATTCTCGAGCGGGAGGGCCCAATGAGCAGTTCTTC.

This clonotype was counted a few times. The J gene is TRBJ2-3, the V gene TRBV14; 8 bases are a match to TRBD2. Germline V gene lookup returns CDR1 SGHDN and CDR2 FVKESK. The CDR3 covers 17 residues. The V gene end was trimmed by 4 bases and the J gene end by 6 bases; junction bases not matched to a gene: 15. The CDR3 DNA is TGTGCCAGCAGCCCTTGGTCGACTAGCGCCTCTGTTGATACGCAGTATTTT. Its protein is CASSPWSTSASVDTQYF.

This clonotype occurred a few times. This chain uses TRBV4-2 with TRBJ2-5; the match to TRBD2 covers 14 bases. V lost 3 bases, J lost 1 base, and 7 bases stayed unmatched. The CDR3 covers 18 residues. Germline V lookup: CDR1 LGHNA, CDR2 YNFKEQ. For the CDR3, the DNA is TGTGCCAGCAGCCATCGGACTAGCGGGGGGACTTTCCAAGAGACCCAGTACTTC. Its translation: CASSHRTSGGTFQETQYF.

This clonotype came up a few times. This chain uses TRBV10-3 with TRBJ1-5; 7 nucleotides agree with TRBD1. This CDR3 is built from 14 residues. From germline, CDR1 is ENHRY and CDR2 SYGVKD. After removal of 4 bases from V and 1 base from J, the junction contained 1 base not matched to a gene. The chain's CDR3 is CAISAQGSNQPQHF. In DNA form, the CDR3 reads TGTGCCATCAGTGCACAGGGGAGCAATCAGCCCCAGCATTTT.

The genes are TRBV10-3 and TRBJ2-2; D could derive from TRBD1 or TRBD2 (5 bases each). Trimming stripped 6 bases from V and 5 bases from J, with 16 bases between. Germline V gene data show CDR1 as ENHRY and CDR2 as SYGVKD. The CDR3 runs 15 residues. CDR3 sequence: CAIRGPRDETGELFF. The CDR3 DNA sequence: TGTGCCATCAGAGGACCCAGGGACGAAACCGGGGAGCTGTTTTTT.

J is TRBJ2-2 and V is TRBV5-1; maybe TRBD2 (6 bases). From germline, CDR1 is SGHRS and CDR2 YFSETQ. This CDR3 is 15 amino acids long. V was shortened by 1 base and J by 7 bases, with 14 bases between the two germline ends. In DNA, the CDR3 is TGCGCCAGCAGCTTGAACGCAGCGGGTAGCGGGGAGCTGTTTTTT. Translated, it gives CASSLNAAGSGELFF. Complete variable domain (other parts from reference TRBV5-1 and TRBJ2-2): KAGVTQTPRYLIKTRGQQVTLSCSPISGHRSVSWYQQTPGQGLQFLFEYFSETQRNKGNFPGRFSGRQFSNSRSEMNVSTLELGDSALYLCASSLNAAGSGELFFGEGSRLTVL.

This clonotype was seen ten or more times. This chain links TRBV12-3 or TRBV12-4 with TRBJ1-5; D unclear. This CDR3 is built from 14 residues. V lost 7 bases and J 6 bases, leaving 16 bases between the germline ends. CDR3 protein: CASTRGQVGQPQHF. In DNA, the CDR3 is TGTGCCAGCACCCGAGGGCAGGTGGGTCAGCCCCAGCATTTT.

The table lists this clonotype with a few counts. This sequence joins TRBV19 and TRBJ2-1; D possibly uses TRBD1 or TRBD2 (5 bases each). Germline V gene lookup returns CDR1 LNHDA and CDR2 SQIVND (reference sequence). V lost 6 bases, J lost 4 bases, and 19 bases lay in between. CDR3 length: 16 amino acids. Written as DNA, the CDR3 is TGTGCCAGTAGCACCTCCGGGACGGACGTTTACAATGAGCAGTTCTTC. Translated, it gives CASSTSGTDVYNEQFF.

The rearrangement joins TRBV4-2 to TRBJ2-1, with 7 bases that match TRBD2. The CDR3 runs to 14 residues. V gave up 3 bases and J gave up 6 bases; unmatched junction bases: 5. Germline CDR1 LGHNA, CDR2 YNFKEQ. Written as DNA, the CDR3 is TGTGCCAGCAGCCAGTGGGGGGAGGGCAATGAGCAGTTCTTC. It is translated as CASSQWGEGNEQFF.

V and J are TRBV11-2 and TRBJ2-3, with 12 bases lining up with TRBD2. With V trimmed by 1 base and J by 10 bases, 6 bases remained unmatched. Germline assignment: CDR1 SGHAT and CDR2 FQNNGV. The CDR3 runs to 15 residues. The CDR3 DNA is TGTGCCAGCAGCTTAGGCCCGACTAGCGGGGGTTCGCAGTATTTT. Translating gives CASSLGPTSGGSQYF. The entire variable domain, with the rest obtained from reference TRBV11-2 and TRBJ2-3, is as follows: EAGVAQSPRYKIIEKRQSVAFWCNPISGHATLYWYQQILGQGPKLLIQFQNNGVVDDSQLPKDRFSAERLKGVDSTLKIQPAKLEDSAVYLCASSLGPTSGGSQYFGPGTRLTVL.